This TCR beta chain was profiled in a study of T cell responses to AZD1222 COVID-19 vaccine. Study-wide results and caveats: The study identified only five to seven AZD1222 recipients as seropositive at baseline. Repertoire sampling was restricted to post-peak T cell response timepoints. Two doses of AZD1222 preceded a rise in Spike-specific TCR breadth and depth. Donors were mostly white British, more females; clonal diversity possibly underestimated.

Trimming shortened V by 4 bases and J by 1 base, and 20 bases separated the two germline ends. This CDR3 contains 17 residues. Germline values: CDR1 SGHNT, CDR2 YYREEE (reference sequence). Using immunoSEQ multiplex PCR, the repertoire was profiled, and TCRdb retains in-frame clones only, with some absent. This sample yields some 150,000 clones, of which approximately 87% are seen a single time; around 4.5% belongs to the top ten. Comments on this clone: The antigen is not known.

This TCR came from an adult who received the AZD1222 COVID-19 vaccine. This specimen consisted of peripheral blood, obtained 28 days after the second AZD1222 dose. The chain couples TRBV5-4 to TRBJ1-1; D not certain. CDR3 sequence (DNA): TGTGCCAGCAGCCGACCTTTAGTTGGGTGGGAGAACACTGAAGCTTTCTTT. Protein sequence: CASSRPLVGWENTEAFF.